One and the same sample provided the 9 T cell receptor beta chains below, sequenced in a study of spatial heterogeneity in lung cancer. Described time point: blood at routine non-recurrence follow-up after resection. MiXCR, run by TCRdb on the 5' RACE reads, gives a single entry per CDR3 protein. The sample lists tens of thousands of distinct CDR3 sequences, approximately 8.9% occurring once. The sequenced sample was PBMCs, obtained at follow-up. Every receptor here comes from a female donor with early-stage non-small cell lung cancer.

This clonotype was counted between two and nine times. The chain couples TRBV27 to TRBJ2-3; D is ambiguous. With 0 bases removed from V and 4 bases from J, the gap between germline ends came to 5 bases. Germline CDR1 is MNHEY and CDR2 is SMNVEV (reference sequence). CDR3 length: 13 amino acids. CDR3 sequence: CASSLSFADTQYF. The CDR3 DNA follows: TGTGCCAGCAGTTTATCGTTCGCAGATACGCAGTATTTT.

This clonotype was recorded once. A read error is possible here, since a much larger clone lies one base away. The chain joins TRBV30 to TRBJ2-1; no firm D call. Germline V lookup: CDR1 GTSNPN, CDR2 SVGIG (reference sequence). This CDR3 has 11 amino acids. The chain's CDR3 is CAWSVYSEQFF. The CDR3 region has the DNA TGTGCCTGGAGTGTCTACAGTGAGCAGTTCTTC.

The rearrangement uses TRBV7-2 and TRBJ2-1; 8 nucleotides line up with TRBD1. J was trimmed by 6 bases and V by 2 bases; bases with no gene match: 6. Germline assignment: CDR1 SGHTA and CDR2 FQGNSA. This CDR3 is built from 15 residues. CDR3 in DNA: TGTGCCAGCAGCTTAACAGGGGGAACCTTCAATGAGCAGTTCTTC. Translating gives CASSLTGGTFNEQFF.

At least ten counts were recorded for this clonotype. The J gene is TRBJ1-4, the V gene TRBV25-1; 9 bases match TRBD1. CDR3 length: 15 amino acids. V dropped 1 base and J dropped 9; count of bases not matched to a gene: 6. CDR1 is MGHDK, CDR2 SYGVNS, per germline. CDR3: CASSESPGTGQKLFF. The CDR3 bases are TGTGCCAGCAGTGAATCCCCCGGGACAGGGCAAAAACTGTTTTTT. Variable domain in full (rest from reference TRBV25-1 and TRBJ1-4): EADIYQTPRYLVIGTGKKITLECSQTMGHDKMYWYQQDPGMELHLIHYSYGVNSTEKGDLSSESTVSRIRTEHFPLTLESARPSHTSQYLCASSESPGTGQKLFFGSGTQLSVL.

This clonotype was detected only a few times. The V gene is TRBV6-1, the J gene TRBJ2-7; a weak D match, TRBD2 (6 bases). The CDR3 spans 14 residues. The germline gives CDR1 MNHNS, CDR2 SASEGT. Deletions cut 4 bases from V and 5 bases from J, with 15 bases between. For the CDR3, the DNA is TGTGCCAGCAGTGTTGGGGAGGCAGAGGACGAGCAGTACTTC. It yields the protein CASSVGEAEDEQYF.

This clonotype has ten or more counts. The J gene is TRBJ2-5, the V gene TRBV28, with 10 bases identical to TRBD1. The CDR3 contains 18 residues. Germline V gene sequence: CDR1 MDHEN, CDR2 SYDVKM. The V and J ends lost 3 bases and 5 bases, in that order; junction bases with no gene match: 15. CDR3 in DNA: TGTGCCAGCAGTTTCCCGGGACAGGGGAGGTTGGGCCAGGAGACCCAGTACTTC. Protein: CASSFPGQGRLGQETQYF. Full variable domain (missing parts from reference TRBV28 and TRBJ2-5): DVKVTQSSRYLVKRTGEKVFLECVQDMDHENMFWYRQDPGLGLRLIYFSYDVKMKEKGDIPEGYSVSREKKERFSLILESASTNQTSMYLCASSFPGQGRLGQETQYFGPGTRLLVL.

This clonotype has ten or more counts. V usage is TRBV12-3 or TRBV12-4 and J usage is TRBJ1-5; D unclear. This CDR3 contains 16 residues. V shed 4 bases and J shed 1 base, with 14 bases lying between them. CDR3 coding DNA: TGTGCCAGCAGTTCAATCTATGGGGTGAGCAATCAGCCCCAGCATTTT. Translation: CASSSIYGVSNQPQHF.

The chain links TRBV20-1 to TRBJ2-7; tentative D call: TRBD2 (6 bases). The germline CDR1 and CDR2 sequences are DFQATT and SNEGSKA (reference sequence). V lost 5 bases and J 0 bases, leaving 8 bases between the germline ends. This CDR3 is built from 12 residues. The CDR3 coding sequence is TGCAGTGCTGAGCGGGCCTCCTACGAGCAGTACTTC. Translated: CSAERASYEQYF.

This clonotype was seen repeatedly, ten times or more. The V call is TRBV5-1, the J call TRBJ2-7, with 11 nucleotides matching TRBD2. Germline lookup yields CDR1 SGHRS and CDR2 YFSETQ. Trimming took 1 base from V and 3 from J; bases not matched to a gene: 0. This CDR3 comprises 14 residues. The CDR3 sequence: CASSLTSGSYEQYF. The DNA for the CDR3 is TGCGCCAGCAGCTTGACTAGCGGGAGCTACGAGCAGTACTTC.